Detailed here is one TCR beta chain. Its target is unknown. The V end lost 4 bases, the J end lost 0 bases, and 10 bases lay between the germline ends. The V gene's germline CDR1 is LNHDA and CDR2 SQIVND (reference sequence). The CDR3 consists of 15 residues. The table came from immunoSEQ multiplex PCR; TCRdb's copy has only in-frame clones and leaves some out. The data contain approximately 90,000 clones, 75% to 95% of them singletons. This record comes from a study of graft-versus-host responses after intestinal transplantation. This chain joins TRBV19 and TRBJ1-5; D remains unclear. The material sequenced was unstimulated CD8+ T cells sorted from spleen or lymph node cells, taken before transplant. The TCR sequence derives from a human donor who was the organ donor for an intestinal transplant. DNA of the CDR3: TGTGCCAGTAGTAACACATGGGATAGCAATCAGCCCCAGCATTTT. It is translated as CASSNTWDSNQPQHF.